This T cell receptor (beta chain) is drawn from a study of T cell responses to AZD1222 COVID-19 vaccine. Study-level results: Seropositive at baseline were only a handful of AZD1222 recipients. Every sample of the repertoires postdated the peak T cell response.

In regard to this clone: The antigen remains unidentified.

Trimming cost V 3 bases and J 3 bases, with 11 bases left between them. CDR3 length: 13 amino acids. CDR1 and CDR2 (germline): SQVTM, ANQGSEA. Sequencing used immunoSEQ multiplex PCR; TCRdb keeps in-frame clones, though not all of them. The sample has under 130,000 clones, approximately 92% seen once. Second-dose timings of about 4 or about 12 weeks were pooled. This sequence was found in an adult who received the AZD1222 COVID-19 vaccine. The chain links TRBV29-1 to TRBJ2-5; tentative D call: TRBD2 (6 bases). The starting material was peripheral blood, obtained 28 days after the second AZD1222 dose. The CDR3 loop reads CSVDGGNEETQYF. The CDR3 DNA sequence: TGCAGCGTTGACGGAGGGAATGAAGAGACCCAGTACTTC.